These T cell receptor beta chains were read from a single sample in a study of CD8 T cells in ankylosing spondylitis. TCRdb redid the calling of the 5' RACE reads with MiXCR, one entry per CDR3 protein. The table records a few hundred thousand distinct CDR3 sequences, 20% to 25% of them present only once. The sample comprised blood, either unsorted or a sorted T cell fraction (not recorded which). The receptors here all came from a male donor with ankylosing spondylitis or in good health (not recorded which). The conserved cysteine and the conserved F or W are not part of the CDR3 here. D genes are given only for firm matches.

v_gene	j_gene	d_gene	CDR3aa
TRBV12-3/TRBV12-4	TRBJ2-7	TRBD1	ASSLGTGGWEQY
TRBV7-9	TRBJ2-7	NA	ASSSPTGTSEQY
TRBV20-1	TRBJ2-7	NA	SASAGHEYEQY
TRBV7-2	TRBJ2-7	NA	ASSLSASGVSEQY
TRBV4-1	TRBJ2-7	NA	ASSRGRSEQY
TRBV6-5	TRBJ2-7	NA	ASSSVRGPVLRYSYEQY
TRBV11-2	TRBJ1-1	NA	ASSSGAGDTEAF
TRBV12-3/TRBV12-4	TRBJ2-3	NA	ASSQIPSGTIADTQY
TRBV7-9	TRBJ2-5	NA	ASSSDRAETQY
TRBV28	TRBJ2-7	NA	ASRGGLFSYEQY
TRBV4-1	TRBJ2-1	NA	ASSQVQGGLNEQF
TRBV12-3/TRBV12-4	TRBJ2-7	NA	ASSLGTHQY
TRBV11-3	TRBJ2-7	NA	ASSLDADSSYEQY
TRBV7-3	TRBJ2-3	NA	ASRGVGQDTQY
TRBV10-3	TRBJ2-3	NA	AIMELGGSTDTQY
TRBV2	TRBJ2-5	TRBD1	ASSEPRQGKDRETQY
TRBV12-3/TRBV12-4	TRBJ2-3	TRBD2	ASSWPSGAGDTQY
TRBV5-6	TRBJ1-2	NA	ASSSVGQSYGYT
TRBV27	TRBJ2-3	NA	ASGDTDTQY
TRBV7-9	TRBJ2-3	NA	ASSAEPTVFSEDTQY
TRBV20-1	TRBJ2-4	NA	SAPSGLAKNIQY
TRBV6-6	TRBJ1-1	NA	ASRLNAHTEAF
TRBV24-1	TRBJ2-5	NA	ATSAQFPTQETQY
TRBV20-1	TRBJ2-7	TRBD1	SARSGGESYEQY
TRBV15	TRBJ2-1	NA	ATSRGVAGNEQF
TRBV28	TRBJ2-2	NA	ASSFRGEAGELF
TRBV20-1	TRBJ2-1	TRBD2	SASRGGNSYNEQF
TRBV4-1	TRBJ1-1	NA	ASSQTTGPNTEAF
TRBV10-3	TRBJ2-3	NA	AIRGGGSTDTQY
TRBV29-1	TRBJ2-2	NA	SVEDPGRTGELF
TRBV12-3/TRBV12-4	TRBJ2-5	NA	ASSHTRDFQETQY
TRBV12-3/TRBV12-4	TRBJ2-7	TRBD1	ARSPRGTGGDEQY
TRBV7-9	TRBJ2-7	NA	ASSPDWAYEQY